This TCR beta chain is drawn from a study of blood T cell repertoires in COVID-19. The germline V gene has CDR1 LGHDT and CDR2 YNNKEL (reference sequence). The CDR3 runs to 14 residues. Trimming removed 5 bases at V and 3 bases at J, with 12 bases between. In the original analysis: Amplification of reference gene primers provided the estimated nucleated cell counts. Repertoires were generated with immunoSEQ multiplex PCR, while TCRdb's copy carries only in-frame clones and drops some. The DNA was the basis for D and trimming; V, J and clone size are from that table. The sample includes under 300,000 clones, about 90% of them seen just once.

V usage is TRBV3-1 (or the pseudogene TRBV3-2) and J usage is TRBJ2-3, with a possible D match to TRBD2 (6 bases). Sequencing was done on a sample of PBMCs or T cells enriched from blood (not recorded which). The receptor's source is a woman aged 40 to 50 with acute COVID-19. This CDR3 is CASSEGLATDTQYF. In nucleotides, the CDR3 is TGTGCCAGCAGCGAGGGACTCGCTACAGATACGCAGTATTTT.